This TCR beta chain was found in a study of blood T cell repertoires in COVID-19 (TCRdb year 2020). Turning to the overall study: Samples covering the acute and convalescent phases of COVID-19 were provided by collaborators in the United States, Italy and Spain. The dataset comprised deeply sampled blood TCRbeta repertoires from subjects exposed to, actively infected with, or recovered from COVID-19. Samples were obtained from the ongoing ImmuneRACE study (first 160 participants) and from some 1,200 subjects provided by 6 global collaborators. The repertoires were made available in a free public database intended to serve as a resource for research on the immune response to SARS-CoV-2. The prospective study material was composed of cDNA or gDNA derived from T cells, B-cell-depleted T cells, or PBMCs. Where available, HLA class I and class II types were obtained from metadata supplied by the sample provider rather than from assay-based typing. A de-identified subject ID, COVID-19 status, age in years and sex were almost always included in the sample metadata.

What the research found in general, with its limitations: The quantity of clinical and demographic metadata differed by source and by participant and was supplied without curation.

Of note for this clone: Its antigen has not been determined. No base qualities exist here, and no much larger clone lies one base off it.

One collaborating source in Seattle enrolled patients while the patients were actively infected and followed the patients over time throughout the course of disease. Each collaborating institution followed its own protocols to collect whole blood in K2EDTA tubes. For TCRbeta analysis, collaborators shipped samples in one of three forms: frozen whole blood, isolated PBMCs, or DNA extracted from either of those sample types. For CDR1 and CDR2, the germline V gene lists MNHEY and SVGAGI. Reading from cysteine to phenylalanine, the CDR3 counts 12 amino acids. This entry keeps only the CDR3 DNA: 36 bases, framed from base 1. V drops 6 bases and J drops 6 bases, leaving 8 bases in between. TCRbeta CDR3 regions were amplified from genomic DNA by means of the immunoSEQ Assay, a bias-controlled multiplex PCR. In the paper's pipeline: Nucleated cell counts per sample were estimated from amplification of reference gene primers within the assay. Sequence reads were collapsed and filtered to measure the absolute abundance of every unique TCRbeta CDR3 rearrangement. For each sample, productive Simpson clonality was calculated by taking the square root of Simpson's diversity index across productive rearrangements. Entries here come from immuneACCESS through TCRdb and include only in-frame sequences with V and J called. Some clones fail to appear in such tables; in the studies checked, an unresolved V gene covers under half of the shortfall, and the cause of the remainder is unknown. V and J calls and clone size follow that table, whereas D and trimming were derived from the DNA. The sample contains more than 250,000 clones, 90% of them found a single time. Of the sample, over 5% is held by the ten largest clones.

The clonotype comes from a woman aged 45-60 years with COVID-19, enrolled during active disease. Sequenced sample: peripheral blood. The chain is encoded by TRBV6-5 joined to TRBJ1-4; a tentative D call is TRBD1 (6 bases match). This receptor carries the CDR3 CASRDSYEKLFF. The DNA is as follows: TGTGCCAGCAGGGACAGTTATGAAAAACTGTTTTTT.